This T cell receptor beta chain was recorded in a study of technical replicates of blood from a handful of donors. CDR1 and CDR2 (germline): SGHNT, YENEEA. J was trimmed by 6 bases and V by 7 bases; bases with no gene match: 11. The CDR3 has 14 residues. Produced via immunoSEQ multiplex PCR; TCRdb's table is partial and in-frame only. The profile shows 85,000 to 100,000 clones, about 94% of them singletons. This receptor was obtained from a human donor in good health. The sequenced sample was T cells isolated from PBMCs. This rearrangement joins TRBV11-3 to TRBJ1-2; TRBD1 aligns across 7 bases. In DNA form, the CDR3 reads TGTGCCAGCACCCAAGGGACAGCAAGAAATGGCTACACCTTC. As protein: CASTQGTARNGYTF. The full variable domain, with the rest looked up from reference TRBV11-3 and TRBJ1-2, is EAGVVQSPRYKIIEKKQPVAFWCNPISGHNTLYWYLQNLGQGPELLIRYENEEAVDDSQLPKDRFSAERLKGVDSTLKIQPAELGDSAVYLCASTQGTARNGYTFGSGTRLTVV.